This T cell receptor (beta chain) derives from a study of CD8 T cells in Susac syndrome. The authors reverse transcribed roughly 0.45 to 1 ug RNA with random hexamers. TCRdb passed the immunoSEQ multiplex PCR reads through MiXCR, listing each CDR3 protein once. The sample lists about 64,000 distinct CDR3 sequences, 90% to 95% occurring once. This clonotype was seen once. Sequencing was performed on CD8+ T cells from PBMCs. The TCR originated in a human donor with multiple sclerosis.

The CDR3 coding sequence is TGCGCCAGCAGCCAAGCAGGCTCTGGGGCCAACGTCCTGACTTTC. It yields the protein CASSQAGSGANVLTF. The rearrangement uses TRBV4-3 and TRBJ2-6; D gene uncertain. The CDR3 has 15 residues. The germline V gene encodes CDR1 LGHNA and CDR2 YSLEER. The V end lost 1 base, the J end lost 0 bases, and 4 bases lay between the germline ends.